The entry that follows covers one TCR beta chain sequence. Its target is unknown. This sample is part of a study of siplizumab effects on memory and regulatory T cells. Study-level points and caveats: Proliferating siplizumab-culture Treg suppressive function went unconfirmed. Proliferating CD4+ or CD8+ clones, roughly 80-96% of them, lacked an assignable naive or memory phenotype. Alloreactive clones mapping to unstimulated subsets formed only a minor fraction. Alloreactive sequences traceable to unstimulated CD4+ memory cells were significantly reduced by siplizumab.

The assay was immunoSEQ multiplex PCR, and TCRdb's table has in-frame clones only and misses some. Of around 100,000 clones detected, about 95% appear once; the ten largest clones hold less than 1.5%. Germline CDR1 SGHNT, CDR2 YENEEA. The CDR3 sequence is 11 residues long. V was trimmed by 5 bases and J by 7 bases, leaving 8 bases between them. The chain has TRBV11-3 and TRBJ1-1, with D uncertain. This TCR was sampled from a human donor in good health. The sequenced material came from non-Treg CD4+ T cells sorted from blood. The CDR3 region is CASSQSGEAFF. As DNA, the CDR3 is TGTGCCAGCAGCCAATCGGGTGAAGCTTTCTTT.